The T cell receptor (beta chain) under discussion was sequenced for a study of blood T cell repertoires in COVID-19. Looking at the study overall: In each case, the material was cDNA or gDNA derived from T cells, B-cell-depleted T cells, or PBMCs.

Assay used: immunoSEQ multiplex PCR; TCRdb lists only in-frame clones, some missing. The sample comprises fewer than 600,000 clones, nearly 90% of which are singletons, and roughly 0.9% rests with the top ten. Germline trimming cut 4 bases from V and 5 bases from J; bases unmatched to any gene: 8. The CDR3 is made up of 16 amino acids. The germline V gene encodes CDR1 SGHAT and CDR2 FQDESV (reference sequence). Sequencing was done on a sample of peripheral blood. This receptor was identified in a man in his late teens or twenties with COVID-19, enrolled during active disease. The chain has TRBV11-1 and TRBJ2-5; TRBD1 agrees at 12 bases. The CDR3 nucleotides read TGTGCCAGCAGCTCGGGACAGGGGGCCCCCCCGGAGACCCAGTACTTC. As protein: CASSSGQGAPPETQYF.